Presented here are 18 T cell receptor beta chains from one specimen sequenced in a study of radiation and T cells in renal cell carcinoma. Measured with immunoSEQ multiplex PCR; TCRdb has only the in-frame clones, and not every one. The sample includes over 30,000 clones, over 75% of them seen just once. Noted time point: blood 4 weeks post-SBRT, at nephrectomy. Treatment denoted: 15 Gy SBRT to primary tumor, nephrectomy 4 weeks later. Sequenced material: blood, taken from a patient whose treatment included radiotherapy and nephrectomy. The receptor source for this set is a man aged 55 to 70 with renal cell carcinoma.

V gene TRBV18 combines with J gene TRBJ1-5; the D is unclear. CDR3 length: 16 amino acids. The V end was cut by 4 bases, the J end by 1 base, with 14 bases between. CDR1 KGHSH and CDR2 LQKENI come from the germline V gene. The CDR3 reads CASSRQSLGSNQPQHF. The CDR3 DNA reads as TGTGCCAGCTCACGTCAGTCCCTAGGGAGCAATCAGCCCCAGCATTTT.

In this sample, this clone is medium-sized. The V call is TRBV19, the J call TRBJ1-1, with a possible D match to TRBD1 (5 bases). Trimming stripped 0 bases from V and 6 bases from J, with 14 bases between. The CDR3 has 15 residues. The germline CDR1 and CDR2 sequences are LNHDA and SQIVND (reference sequence). The CDR3 protein is CASSIDKGRVAEAFF. The CDR3, as DNA: TGTGCCAGTAGTATAGATAAGGGCAGGGTTGCTGAAGCTTTCTTT.

The rearrangement links TRBV27 to TRBJ2-1, with D possibly TRBD1 on 5 matching bases. The CDR3 is 15 residues long. In germline, CDR1 is MNHEY, CDR2 SMNVEV (reference sequence). V lost 5 bases to trimming and J lost 7 bases, with 18 bases between them. This CDR3 is CASSRKFSPGNEQFF. CDR3 DNA sequence: TGTGCCAGCAGTAGAAAATTTTCCCCAGGGAATGAGCAGTTCTTC.

This clone was seen only a few times. The rearrangement links TRBV27 to TRBJ1-1; D unresolved. This CDR3 contains 14 residues. Germline V gene lookup returns CDR1 MNHEY and CDR2 SMNVEV (reference sequence). The germline V and J ends were trimmed by 5 bases and 6 bases, with 16 bases remaining between them. This chain's CDR3 is CASSRLASGAEAFF. CDR3 bases: TGTGCCAGCAGTCGGTTAGCCTCCGGGGCTGAAGCTTTCTTT.

The chain couples TRBV6-5 to TRBJ1-5; D perhaps matches TRBD1 (5 bases). The V end lost 1 base, the J end lost 0 bases, and 10 bases lay between the germline ends. The germline V gene encodes CDR1 MNHEY and CDR2 SVGAGI. The CDR3 has 16 residues. The CDR3 DNA is TGTGCCAGCAGTTACTTGACAGTCTATAGCAATCAGCCCCAGCATTTT. Translation: CASSYLTVYSNQPQHF.

This chain uses TRBV7-3 with TRBJ2-5; D perhaps matches TRBD1 (6 bases). The germline V gene has CDR1 SGHTA and CDR2 FQGTGA. With 1 base removed from V and 5 bases from J, the gap between germline ends came to 11 bases. This CDR3 comprises 14 residues. DNA of the CDR3: TGTGCCAGCAGCTTAATGGGGGCAGGGGAGACCCAGTACTTC. Its protein product is CASSLMGAGETQYF. The full variable domain, rest sourced from reference TRBV7-3 and TRBJ2-5, is GAGVSQTPSNKVTEKGKYVELRCDPISGHTALYWYRQSLGQGPEFLIYFQGTGAADDSGLPNDRFFAVRPEGSVSTLKIQRTERGDSAVYLCASSLMGAGETQYFGPGTRLLVL.

This chain links TRBV29-1 with TRBJ2-7, with 7 bases fitting TRBD2. Trimming removed 6 bases from V and 3 bases from J; junction bases left unmatched: 14. CDR3 length equals 15 residues. Germline V gene lookup returns CDR1 SQVTM and CDR2 ANQGSEA. The CDR3 sequence: CSVSGLRGGVYEQYF. CDR3 bases: TGCAGCGTCTCCGGGCTGAGGGGAGGGGTCTACGAGCAGTACTTC.

This clone was observed a single time. The CDR3 loop reads CASSIRNTEAFF. For the CDR3, the DNA is TGTGCCAGTAGTATAAGGAACACTGAAGCTTTCTTT. This chain uses TRBV19 with TRBJ1-1, with D uncertain. Germline-derived CDR1 and CDR2 are LNHDA and SQIVND (reference sequence). The CDR3 sequence is 12 residues long. V was clipped by 2 bases and J by 1 base, with 2 bases between them.

The J gene is TRBJ1-6, the V gene TRBV6-6; D unresolved. The V end was cut by 7 bases, the J end by 9 bases, with 13 bases between. CDR1 and CDR2 (germline): MNHNY, SVGAGI (reference sequence). This CDR3 is 13 amino acids long. In DNA, the CDR3 is TGTGCCAGCATTAATCTGAGCAGTTCACCCCTCCACTTT. It specifies CASINLSSSPLHF.

The V and J genes are TRBV18 and TRBJ2-5; D is possibly TRBD2 (7 bases). Looked up from germline, CDR1 is KGHSH and CDR2 is LQKENI. The V gene lost 3 bases and the J gene lost 5 bases, with 13 bases spanning the gap. The CDR3 is 14 amino acids. CDR3 protein: CASSPLRGGETQYF. DNA of the CDR3: TGTGCCAGCTCACCTCTCAGGGGAGGGGAGACCCAGTACTTC.

The sample holds a few counts of this clone. J is TRBJ2-1 and V is TRBV7-9; D gene uncertain. Deletions cut 0 bases from V and 9 bases from J, with 6 bases between. The CDR3 totals 12 residues. Looked up from germline, CDR1 is SEHNR and CDR2 is FQNEAQ (reference sequence). The CDR3 nucleotides are TGTGCCAGCAGCTTAGCGGGCTCTGAGCAGTTCTTC. Amino acids: CASSLAGSEQFF.

This clone turned up a few times. The V gene is TRBV4-3, the J gene TRBJ2-3; 10 bases line up with TRBD1. The CDR3 is 15 residues long. In germline, CDR1 is LGHNA, CDR2 YSLEER. V dropped 3 bases and J dropped 6; count of bases not matched to a gene: 6. The CDR3 DNA reads as TGCGCCAGCAGCCAGACGGGACAGGGGTACGATACGCAGTATTTT. Its protein is CASSQTGQGYDTQYF.

This clone appeared a single time. The CDR3 bases are TGTGCCAGCAGCCCCCGTGGGGGGGAGCTGTTTTTT. This translates into CASSPRGGELFF. The rearrangement links TRBV7-2 to TRBJ2-2; the D is unclear. Germline CDR1 reads SGHTA; CDR2 reads FQGNSA. Deletions cut 5 bases from V and 8 bases from J, with 9 bases between. This CDR3 is 12 amino acids long.

This clone has a single count. The rearrangement uses TRBV10-3 and TRBJ2-3; no firm D call. This CDR3 comprises 15 residues. Per the germline V gene, CDR1 is ENHRY and CDR2 is SYGVKD. Trimming cost V 0 bases and J 2 bases, with 9 bases left between them. The CDR3 is CAISESGGFTDTQYF. DNA for the CDR3: TGTGCCATCAGTGAGTCGGGCGGCTTCACAGATACGCAGTATTTT.

The chain joins TRBV15 to TRBJ2-5, with TRBD1 matching 7 bases. Per germline, CDR1 LNHNV and CDR2 YYDKDF (reference sequence). The CDR3 sequence is 13 residues long. With V trimmed by 2 bases and J by 5 bases, 2 bases remained unmatched. CDR3 bases: TGTGCCACCAGCAGAACAGGGGTCGAGACCCAGTACTTC. It translates to CATSRTGVETQYF. The complete variable domain, with remaining parts taken from reference TRBV15 and TRBJ2-5, reads DAMVIQNPRYQVTQFGKPVTLSCSQTLNHNVMYWYQQKSSQAPKLLFHYYDKDFNNEADTPDNFQSRRPNTSFCFLDIRSPGLGDTAMYLCATSRTGVETQYFGPGTRLLVL.

This clone was seen a single time. The chain carries TRBV13 and TRBJ2-1; no firm D call. This CDR3 has 14 residues. Germline V CDR1 and CDR2: PRHDT, FYEKMQ (reference sequence). The V and J ends lost 5 bases and 3 bases respectively, with 11 bases between them. The CDR3 DNA follows: TGTGCCAGCAGCCACGACGCCTTCTACAATGAGCAGTTCTTC. As protein: CASSHDAFYNEQFF.

This chain links TRBV5-1 with TRBJ2-2, with 7 bases lining up with TRBD2. V lost 0 bases, J lost 7 bases, and 18 bases stayed unmatched. The CDR3 length is 19 residues. Germline V gene lookup returns CDR1 SGHRS and CDR2 YFSETQ. DNA of the CDR3: TGCGCCAGCAGCTTGGATTCCCCTTGGGGGAGGGCCAGGGTCGGGGAGCTGTTTTTT. It yields the protein CASSLDSPWGRARVGELFF.

The chain employs TRBV6-1 and TRBJ1-6; D possibly corresponds to TRBD1 (6 bases). The CDR3 is 14 amino acids. CDR1 is MNHNS and CDR2 is SASEGT in the germline V gene. With 6 bases removed from V and 6 bases from J, the gap between germline ends came to 12 bases. CDR3 in DNA: TGTGCCAGCAGGGCTGACAGGCCTAATTCACCCCTCCACTTT. Translation gives CASRADRPNSPLHF.